Each of the 28 T cell receptor beta chains below was sequenced from the same sample in a study of T cell responses to AZD1222 COVID-19 vaccine. Sequenced by immunoSEQ multiplex PCR; TCRdb stores in-frame clones only, minus some. The sample includes 150,000 to 200,000 clones, about 91% of them seen just once. Sample: peripheral blood, taken 28 days after the second AZD1222 dose. Receptors originate from an adult who received the AZD1222 COVID-19 vaccine.

The chain recombines TRBV11-2 with TRBJ1-6; unclear D gene. V was pared by 4 bases and J by 10 bases, with 11 bases between. This CDR3 comprises 13 residues. Germline V lookup: CDR1 SGHAT, CDR2 FQNNGV. CDR3 loop: CASSSVRGSPLHF. The CDR3 bases are TGTGCCAGCAGCTCTGTTCGTGGCTCACCCCTCCACTTT.

This chain connects TRBV7-2 to TRBJ1-2; 8 bases align to TRBD1. The CDR3 runs to 14 residues. V shed 0 bases, J shed 4 bases, and the junction held 1 base outside the gene matches. The germline V gene encodes CDR1 SGHTA and CDR2 FQGNSA. CDR3 region: CASSLAQGAYGYTF. The CDR3 nucleotides read TGTGCCAGCAGCTTAGCCCAGGGGGCCTATGGCTACACCTTC.

This sequence joins TRBV7-6 and TRBJ2-7; D is perhaps TRBD1 or TRBD2 (5 bases each). This CDR3 region has 15 residues. V was pared by 5 bases and J by 2 bases, with 16 bases between. The germline CDR1 and CDR2 sequences are SGHVS and FNYEAQ. As DNA, the CDR3 is TGTGCCAGCAGCCCATATGGGACCGCTACCTACGAGCAGTACTTC. Translated: CASSPYGTATYEQYF.

The chain has TRBV19 and TRBJ2-2, with 12 bases identical to TRBD2. Germline CDR1 reads LNHDA; CDR2 reads SQIVND (reference sequence). V dropped 1 base and J dropped 5; count of bases not matched to a gene: 8. CDR3 length: 18 amino acids. The CDR3 loop reads CASSIGPITSGRTGELFF. The CDR3 region has the DNA TGTGCCAGTAGTATAGGTCCAATCACTAGCGGGAGGACCGGGGAGCTGTTTTTT.

The CDR3 reads CASSLALGQGYGYTF. CDR3 coding DNA: TGTGCCAGCAGCTTAGCGTTGGGACAGGGCTATGGCTACACCTTC. V is TRBV7-2 and J is TRBJ1-2, with 9 bases matching TRBD1. Losses at the gene ends were 0 bases for V and 4 bases for J; bases not matched to a gene: 3. The CDR3 covers 15 residues. Germline lookup yields CDR1 SGHTA and CDR2 FQGNSA.

V usage is TRBV9 and J usage is TRBJ1-2; 10 nucleotides align to TRBD1. Germline CDR1 reads SGDLS; CDR2 reads YYNGEE. Losses at the gene ends were 0 bases for V and 7 bases for J; bases not matched to a gene: 6. The length of the CDR3 is 15 residues. The CDR3 coding sequence is TGTGCCAGCAGCGTAGGGGGACAGGGGTATGGTGGCTACACCTTC. Translation: CASSVGGQGYGGYTF. Full variable domain (outside the CDR3, taken from reference TRBV9 and TRBJ1-2): DSGVTQTPKHLITATGQRVTLRCSPRSGDLSVYWYQQSLDQGLQFLIQYYNGEERAKGNILERFSAQQFPDLHSELNLSSLELGDSALYFCASSVGGQGYGGYTFGSGTRLTVV.

CDR3 amino acids: CASSSREETQYF. The DNA of the CDR3 is TGTGCCAGCAGCTCCAGAGAAGAGACCCAGTACTTC. This chain joins TRBV5-4 and TRBJ2-5; D not certain. Germline V lookup: CDR1 SGHNT, CDR2 YYREEE (reference sequence). Deletions cut 3 bases from V and 3 bases from J, with 6 bases between. CDR3 size: 12 residues.

The chain couples TRBV7-9 to TRBJ1-4; D gene uncertain. CDR1 and CDR2 (germline): SEHNR, FQNEAQ (reference sequence). The CDR3 covers 14 residues. The V and J ends lost 8 bases and 0 bases respectively, with 10 bases between them. CDR3 DNA sequence: TGTGCCAGCTCCCCGGGAGCAACTAATGAAAAACTGTTTTTT. It is translated as CASSPGATNEKLFF.

This chain joins TRBV25-1 and TRBJ1-3; no firm D call. Trimming stripped 3 bases from V and 5 bases from J, with 11 bases between. Germline V gene data show CDR1 as MGHDK and CDR2 as SYGVNS. The CDR3 runs to 14 residues. CDR3 in amino acids: CASSDAGIRNTIYF. CDR3 in DNA: TGTGCCAGCAGTGACGCGGGAATTAGAAACACCATATATTTT.

The rearrangement links TRBV28 to TRBJ1-1, with D tentatively TRBD1 (5 bases). Germline-derived CDR1 and CDR2 are MDHEN and SYDVKM. The CDR3 is 14 amino acids. Trimming removed 8 bases from V and 1 base from J, with 14 bases in between. The CDR3 DNA reads TGTGCCAGCGTTCCAGGGACGAAGAACACTGAAGCTTTCTTT. Protein product: CASVPGTKNTEAFF.

The V and J genes are TRBV4-1 and TRBJ2-7, with D uncertain. CDR1 and CDR2 from the germline V gene are MGHRA and YSYEKL. The length of the CDR3 is 8 residues. Trimming took off 11 bases at V and 6 bases at J, with 5 bases between the two ends. The CDR3 protein is CAGLEQYF. Here the CDR3 DNA reads TGCGCCGGTCTCGAGCAGTACTTC.

The chain links TRBV6-1 to TRBJ1-5, with D tentatively TRBD1 (5 bases). This CDR3 spans 15 amino acids. Trimming stripped 1 base from V and 5 bases from J, with 12 bases between. The V gene's germline CDR1 is MNHNS and CDR2 SASEGT. The CDR3 bases are TGTGCCAGCAGTGAAGGCGGGACTATCCATCAGCCCCAGCATTTT. Translating gives CASSEGGTIHQPQHF.

This clone was seen a few times. The chain uses TRBV4-1 and TRBJ2-7; a weak D match, TRBD2 (5 bases). Deletions cut 1 base from V and 2 bases from J, with 12 bases between. In germline, CDR1 is MGHRA, CDR2 YSYEKL. The CDR3 consists of 15 residues. CDR3 protein: CASSQGASPTYEQYF. In DNA, the CDR3 is TGCGCCAGCAGCCAAGGGGCTAGCCCCACCTACGAGCAGTACTTC.

This sequence joins TRBV19 and TRBJ2-2; no definite D call. The CDR3 consists of 12 residues. The V end lost 8 bases, the J end lost 7 bases, and 11 bases lay between the germline ends. Germline V CDR1 and CDR2: LNHDA, SQIVND (reference sequence). The CDR3 loop reads CASPNFGGELFF. CDR3 bases: TGTGCCAGTCCGAACTTTGGCGGGGAGCTGTTTTTT.

The chain couples TRBV6-1 to TRBJ2-7; D might be TRBD1 or TRBD2, each matching 5 bases. The V and J ends lost 0 bases and 0 bases respectively, with 9 bases between them. This CDR3 has 15 amino acids. Germline CDR1 reads MNHNS; CDR2 reads SASEGT. As DNA, the CDR3 is TGTGCCAGCAGTGAAGCCTCGGGGCTCTCCTACGAGCAGTACTTC. Its translation is CASSEASGLSYEQYF.

The chain has TRBV30 and TRBJ2-1; D gene unclear. The CDR3 is 14 amino acids. Trimming shortened V by 8 bases and J by 0 bases, and 14 bases separated the two germline ends. Germline CDR1 reads GTSNPN; CDR2 reads SVGIG (reference sequence). This chain's CDR3 is CAHIGSPSYNEQFF. The CDR3 DNA sequence: TGTGCCCACATCGGGTCCCCCTCCTACAATGAGCAGTTCTTC.

The V gene is TRBV2, the J gene TRBJ1-6; the match to TRBD1 covers 8 bases. The J segment lost 2 bases and the V segment lost 10 bases, leaving 10 bases of the junction unmatched. CDR3 length: 16 residues. The germline V gene encodes CDR1 SNHLY and CDR2 FYNNEI. The CDR3 loop is CATALTGVPYNSPLHF. The CDR3, as DNA: TGTGCCACCGCGTTGACAGGGGTCCCCTATAATTCACCCCTCCACTTT.

The V gene is TRBV7-9, the J gene TRBJ2-7; possible D gene TRBD1, 6 bases. Germline V gene lookup returns CDR1 SEHNR and CDR2 FQNEAQ (reference sequence). This CDR3 has 15 residues. V shed 4 bases and J shed 4 bases, with 17 bases lying between them. CDR3: CASSSTPDREYEQYF. The DNA of the CDR3 is TGTGCCAGCAGCTCTACCCCGGACAGAGAATACGAGCAGTACTTC.

The V gene is TRBV7-8, the J gene TRBJ1-1; D not resolved. CDR1 and CDR2 (germline): SGHVS, FQNEAQ. The CDR3 covers 11 residues. The germline V and J ends were trimmed by 0 bases and 8 bases, with 4 bases remaining between them. The CDR3 protein is CASSLALEAFF. CDR3 bases: TGTGCCAGCAGCTTAGCCTTGGAAGCTTTCTTT.

This clone has a handful of counts. The genes are TRBV2 and TRBJ1-5; 8 nucleotides line up with TRBD1. The ends lost 6 bases at V and 6 bases at J; junction bases unmatched: 7. Germline V gene sequence: CDR1 SNHLY, CDR2 FYNNEI. CDR3 size: 14 residues. CDR3 amino acids: CASSGQGRFQPQHF. DNA of the CDR3: TGTGCCAGCAGCGGACAGGGAAGGTTTCAGCCCCAGCATTTT.

The rearrangement joins TRBV19 to TRBJ1-2; possibly TRBD1 for D (5 bases). Germline V lookup: CDR1 LNHDA, CDR2 SQIVND (reference sequence). The CDR3 has 14 residues. Trimming shortened V by 3 bases and J by 2 bases, and 10 bases separated the two germline ends. The CDR3 DNA reads TGTGCCAGTAGTATCCAGGGAGGCAACTATGGCTACACCTTC. As protein: CASSIQGGNYGYTF. Filled out from reference TRBV19 and TRBJ1-2, the complete variable domain reads DGGITQSPKYLFRKEGQNVTLSCEQNLNHDAMYWYRQDPGQGLRLIYYSQIVNDFQKGDIAEGYSVSREKKESFPLTVTSAQKNPTAFYLCASSIQGGNYGYTFGSGTRLTVV.

By frequency in the sample, this clone is medium-sized (0.01 to 0.1%). V gene TRBV4-2 combines with J gene TRBJ2-1; D uncertain. The CDR3 length is 16 residues. Germline V gene data show CDR1 as LGHNA and CDR2 as YNFKEQ. The V and J ends lost 0 bases and 0 bases respectively, with 9 bases between them. CDR3 nucleotides: TGTGCCAGCAGCCAAGAGGGCTCCAGCTCCTACAATGAGCAGTTCTTC. As protein: CASSQEGSSSYNEQFF.

This rearrangement joins TRBV6-2 or TRBV6-3 to TRBJ2-6, with D possibly matching TRBD2 (6 bases). The ends were cut back, 3 bases at V and 1 base at J, with 10 bases in the middle. CDR1 MNHEY and CDR2 SVGEGT come from the germline V gene. This CDR3 spans 16 amino acids. The CDR3 DNA reads TGTGCCAGCAGTTATCAGGGAGGTTCTGGGGCCAACGTCCTGACTTTC. Translating it yields CASSYQGGSGANVLTF.

V usage is TRBV27 and J usage is TRBJ1-1, with unresolved D. From germline, CDR1 is MNHEY and CDR2 SMNVEV (reference sequence). CDR3 length: 14 residues. V was cut by 2 bases and J by 5 bases, with 12 bases left in between. Here the CDR3 reads CASSLISGETEAFF. DNA for the CDR3: TGTGCCAGCAGTTTAATTTCTGGAGAAACTGAAGCTTTCTTT.

J is TRBJ1-2 and V is TRBV19; D is uncertain. This CDR3 is 15 amino acids long. The V gene lost 5 bases and the J gene lost 0 bases, with 13 bases spanning the gap. The germline V gene encodes CDR1 LNHDA and CDR2 SQIVND (reference sequence). This chain's CDR3 is CASSRTGAPNYGYTF. The CDR3 DNA is TGTGCCAGTAGTCGTACGGGCGCGCCTAACTATGGCTACACCTTC.

The CDR3 protein is CSVAGGDTEAFF. DNA of the CDR3: TGCAGCGTTGCGGGGGGGGACACTGAAGCTTTCTTT. This sequence joins TRBV29-1 and TRBJ1-1; maybe TRBD1 (5 bases). The germline V gene encodes CDR1 SQVTM and CDR2 ANQGSEA. With 4 bases removed from V and 3 bases from J, the gap between germline ends came to 9 bases. CDR3 size: 12 residues. The entire variable domain, with the rest obtained from reference TRBV29-1 and TRBJ1-1, is as follows: SAVISQKPSRDICQRGTSLTIQCQVDSQVTMMFWYRQQPGQSLTLIATANQGSEATYESGFVIDKFPISRPNLTFSTLTVSNMSPEDSSIYLCSVAGGDTEAFFGQGTRLTVV.

The genes are TRBV7-9 and TRBJ2-7; 11 bases match TRBD2. The CDR3 loop spans 15 amino acids. From germline, CDR1 is SEHNR and CDR2 FQNEAQ (reference sequence). J gave up 5 bases and V 4 bases, and 7 bases lay outside the gene matches. CDR3 amino acids: CASSSTSGVLDEQYF. CDR3 nucleotides: TGTGCCAGCAGCTCGACTAGCGGGGTCCTCGACGAGCAGTACTTC.

The CDR3 protein is CASSLGGQVQETQYF. The DNA of the CDR3 is TGTGCCAGCAGCTTGGGGGGACAGGTCCAAGAGACCCAGTACTTC. The chain joins TRBV5-4 to TRBJ2-5, with 8 bases matching TRBD1. With V trimmed by 0 bases and J by 1 base, 2 bases remained unmatched. The CDR3 is made up of 15 amino acids. Germline CDR1 and CDR2: SGHNT and YYREEE (reference sequence).